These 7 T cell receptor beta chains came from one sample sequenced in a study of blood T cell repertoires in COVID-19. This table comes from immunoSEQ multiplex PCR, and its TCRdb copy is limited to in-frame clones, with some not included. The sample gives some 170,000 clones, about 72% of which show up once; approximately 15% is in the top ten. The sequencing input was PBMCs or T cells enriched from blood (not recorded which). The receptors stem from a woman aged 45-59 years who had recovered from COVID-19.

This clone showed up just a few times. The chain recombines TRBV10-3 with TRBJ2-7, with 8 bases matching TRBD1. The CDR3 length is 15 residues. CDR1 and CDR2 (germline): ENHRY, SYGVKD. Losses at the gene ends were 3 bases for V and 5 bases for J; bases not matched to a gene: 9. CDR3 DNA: TGTGCCATCAGTGATTCGGGACAGGTTTTAAACGAGCAGTACTTC. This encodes CAISDSGQVLNEQYF.

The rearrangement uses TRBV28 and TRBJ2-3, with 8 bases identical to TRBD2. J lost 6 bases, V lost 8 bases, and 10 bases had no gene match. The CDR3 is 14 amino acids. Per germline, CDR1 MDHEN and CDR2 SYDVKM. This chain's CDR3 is CASQSGSPPDTQYF. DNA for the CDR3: TGTGCCAGCCAAAGCGGGAGCCCCCCCGATACGCAGTATTTT.

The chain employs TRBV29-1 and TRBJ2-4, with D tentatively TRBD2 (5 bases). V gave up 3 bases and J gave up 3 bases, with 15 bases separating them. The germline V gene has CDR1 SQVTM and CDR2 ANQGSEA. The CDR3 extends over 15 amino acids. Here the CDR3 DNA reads TGCAGCGTTGAGCCCGGAGAAGGAGGCAAAAACATTCAGTACTTC. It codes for CSVEPGEGGKNIQYF. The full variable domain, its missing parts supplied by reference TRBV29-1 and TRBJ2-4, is SAVISQKPSRDICQRGTSLTIQCQVDSQVTMMFWYRQQPGQSLTLIATANQGSEATYESGFVIDKFPISRPNLTFSTLTVSNMSPEDSSIYLCSVEPGEGGKNIQYFGAGTRLSVL.

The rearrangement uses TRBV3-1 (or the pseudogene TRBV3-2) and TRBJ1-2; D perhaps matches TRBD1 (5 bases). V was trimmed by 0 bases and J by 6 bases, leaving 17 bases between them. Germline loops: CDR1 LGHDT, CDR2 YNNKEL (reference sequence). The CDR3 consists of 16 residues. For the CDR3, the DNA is TGTGCCAGCAGCCAAGATTATATTGGGGGGGAGAATGGCTACACCTTC. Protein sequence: CASSQDYIGGENGYTF.

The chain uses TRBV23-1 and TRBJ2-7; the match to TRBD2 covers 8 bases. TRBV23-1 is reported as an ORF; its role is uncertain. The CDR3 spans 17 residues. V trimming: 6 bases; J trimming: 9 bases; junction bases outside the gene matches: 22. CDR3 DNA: TGCGCCAGCAGCCTAAACTATGGGGCGGGAGGCCACGACGGGCAGTACTTC. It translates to CASSLNYGAGGHDGQYF.

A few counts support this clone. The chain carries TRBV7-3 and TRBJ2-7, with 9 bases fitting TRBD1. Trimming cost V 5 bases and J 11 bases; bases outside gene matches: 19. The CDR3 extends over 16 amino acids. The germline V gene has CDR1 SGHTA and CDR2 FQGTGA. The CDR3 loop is CASSPRPRDRVTGEYF. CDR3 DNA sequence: TGTGCCAGCAGCCCCCGCCCAAGGGACAGGGTAACCGGGGAGTACTTC.

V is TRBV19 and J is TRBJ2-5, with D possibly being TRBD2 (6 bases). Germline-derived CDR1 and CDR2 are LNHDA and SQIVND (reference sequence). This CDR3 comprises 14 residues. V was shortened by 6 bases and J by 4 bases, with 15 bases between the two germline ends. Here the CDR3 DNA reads TGTGCCAGTAGCCGTGCTAGCGCATCAGAGACCCAGTACTTC. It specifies CASSRASASETQYF.